This TCR beta chain appears in the sequencing data of a study of molecular identifiers for immune sequencing clone quantification. Study-wide context: The replicates split RNA from around 18,000 or 91,000 naive CD8 cells five ways and sequenced four.

TCRdb fed the PCR reads into MiXCR, producing one record per CDR3 protein. The sample records under 9,500 distinct CDR3 sequences, 35% being singletons. This clonotype was found once. Its target is not known. Study results and caveats: In CMV-specific effectors, clones above 20 copies held over 99% of molecules; naive, under 1%.

The CDR3 is 16 amino acids. V lost 4 bases and J 4 bases, leaving 21 bases between the germline ends. Germline V CDR1 and CDR2: SGHRS, YFSETQ. Sorting selected naive CD8 T cells with a CD8+CD4-CCR7+CD45RA+ phenotype. Input material: naive CD8+ T cells from blood, with Jurkat cell RNA spiked in. Subset given: FACS-sorted CD8+CD4-CCR7+CD45RA+ naive T cells. This clonotype was sampled from a human donor in good health. Some libraries in this study had Jurkat cell RNA spiked in. This sequence joins TRBV5-1 and TRBJ2-7, with unresolved D. CDR3 residues: CASSLRPESELYEQYF. The CDR3 DNA reads as TGCGCCAGCAGCCTCAGACCAGAGAGTGAACTTTACGAGCAGTACTTC.